The present T cell receptor (beta chain) was sequenced within a study of cytomegalovirus exposure and HLA in healthy donors. Study background: An early data release held about 85 million unique TCRs from HLA-typed donors.

V lost 3 bases, J lost 5 bases, and 6 bases stayed unmatched. The CDR3 spans 14 residues. The germline gives CDR1 SEHNR, CDR2 FQNEAQ (reference sequence). General observations from the study: Within an earlier analysis, most TCR beta V segments proved productive either about 90% or about 30% of the time. Overall, roughly 160 TCR beta chains were annotated as cytomegalovirus-associated.

The PCR had 60 Vbeta and 13 Jbeta primers. Some clones are missing from TCRdb's copy, which holds only in-frame ones; the method was immunoSEQ multiplex PCR. Altogether about 64,000 clones are present, under 80% being singletons, with the ten largest covering more than 4.5%. In the case of this clone: The antigen is unknown.

The sequence was obtained from a male donor in good health and CMV-seropositive. This rearrangement joins TRBV7-9 to TRBJ2-7; 8 nucleotides match TRBD1. The sequenced material came from PBMCs. In DNA form, the CDR3 reads TGTGCCAGCAGCTTCAGGACAGGGATACACGAGCAGTACTTC. This codes for CASSFRTGIHEQYF. Supplemented by reference TRBV7-9 and TRBJ2-7, the full variable domain reads DTGVSQNPRHKITKRGQNVTFRCDPISEHNRLYWYRQTLGQGPEFLTYFQNEAQLEKSRLLSDRFSAERPKGSFSTLEIQRTEQGDSAMYLCASSFRTGIHEQYFGPGTRLTVT.